The source of this T cell receptor (beta chain) is a study of cytomegalovirus exposure and HLA in healthy donors. The PCR ran on 60 Vbeta and 13 Jbeta primers. The repertoire was sequenced with immunoSEQ multiplex PCR; TCRdb's copy has only in-frame clones and lacks some. Among about 140,000 clones, under 90% were seen once, and the ten largest hold around 2.5%. This clone appeared once. The material sequenced was PBMCs. This receptor was identified in a male donor in good health and CMV-seronegative.

In nucleotides, the CDR3 is TGTGCCTGGTCCCGACAGGGTTACTATGGCTACACCTTC. It specifies CAWSRQGYYGYTF. This chain uses TRBV30 with TRBJ1-2; 7 bases line up with TRBD1. The CDR3 contains 13 residues. CDR1 is GTSNPN, CDR2 SVGIG, per germline (reference sequence). The V and J ends lost 5 bases and 3 bases, in that order; junction bases with no gene match: 6.